The 14 T cell receptor beta chains reported below all come from one sample, sequenced in a study of blood T cell repertoires in COVID-19. This table comes from immunoSEQ multiplex PCR, and its TCRdb copy is limited to in-frame clones, with some not included. The sample contains about 100,000 clones, approximately 80% of which appear only once. The sequenced sample was peripheral blood. The receptors shown here come from a man between 65 and 80 years old with acute or convalescent COVID-19.

The chain has TRBV3-1 (or the pseudogene TRBV3-2) and TRBJ2-3; 7 bases are shared with TRBD2. CDR1 and CDR2 from the germline V gene are LGHDT and YNNKEL (reference sequence). The CDR3 sequence is 14 residues long. Losses at the gene ends were 1 base for V and 4 bases for J; bases not matched to a gene: 2. In DNA form, the CDR3 reads TGTGCCAGCAGCCAAGGCGGGGGAGCAGATACGCAGTATTTT. It codes for CASSQGGGADTQYF.

The V gene is TRBV29-1, the J gene TRBJ2-1, with 7 bases lining up with TRBD1. The V segment lost 6 bases and the J segment 9 bases; nucleotides outside the gene matches: 11. The CDR3 has 13 residues. CDR1 SQVTM and CDR2 ANQGSEA come from the germline V gene. In DNA, the CDR3 is TGCAGCGTCGCCGACAGGGTACTCGGTGAGCAGTTCTTC. Translating it yields CSVADRVLGEQFF.

The gene calls are TRBV19 and TRBJ2-1, with D unclear. Trimming left V 1 base short and J 9 bases short, with 4 bases between. CDR1 LNHDA and CDR2 SQIVND come from the germline V gene (reference sequence). This CDR3 comprises 11 residues. The CDR3 nucleotides are TGTGCCAGTAGTATAGTGGCTGAGCAGTTCTTC. It specifies CASSIVAEQFF. Filled out from reference TRBV19 and TRBJ2-1, the complete variable domain reads DGGITQSPKYLFRKEGQNVTLSCEQNLNHDAMYWYRQDPGQGLRLIYYSQIVNDFQKGDIAEGYSVSREKKESFPLTVTSAQKNPTAFYLCASSIVAEQFFGPGTRLTVL.

This chain joins TRBV2 and TRBJ1-6; 9 nucleotides align to TRBD1. Germline V CDR1 and CDR2: SNHLY, FYNNEI. V shed 6 bases, J shed 7 bases, and the junction held 7 bases outside the gene matches. The CDR3 contains 15 residues. The DNA for the CDR3 is TGTGCCAGCAGCGAACTGACAGGGGGAAATTCACCCCTCCACTTT. Amino acids: CASSELTGGNSPLHF.

The count of this clone is one. This rearrangement joins TRBV5-5 to TRBJ1-3; a weak D match, TRBD1 (6 bases). With 3 bases removed from V and 4 bases from J, the gap between germline ends came to 17 bases. Germline CDR1 is SGHKS and CDR2 is YYEKEE (reference sequence). The CDR3 runs to 16 residues. DNA for the CDR3: TGTGCCAGCAGCTGGGGGCTGATGGGGGACGGAAACACCATATATTTT. Translation: CASSWGLMGDGNTIYF.

This CDR3 is CASSLSRFGVGSQGYTF. CDR3 coding DNA: TGTGCCAGCAGCTTAAGCCGGTTCGGGGTTGGGTCACAAGGCTACACCTTC. V gene TRBV7-2 combines with J gene TRBJ1-2; D ambiguous. The germline V gene encodes CDR1 SGHTA and CDR2 FQGNSA. V was cut by 2 bases and J by 8 bases, with 24 bases left in between. The CDR3 totals 17 residues.

In nucleotides, the CDR3 is TGTGCCAGCAGCCCTTCAAGCGCGGCCGCGAACACCGGGGAGCTGTTTTTT. Amino acid sequence: CASSPSSAAANTGELFF. The V and J genes are TRBV7-3 and TRBJ2-2, with D uncertain. Germline values: CDR1 SGHTA, CDR2 FQGTGA. This CDR3 comprises 17 residues. Trimming removed 5 bases from V and 0 bases from J, with 16 bases in between.

The chain combines TRBV6-1 with TRBJ2-7, with D possibly TRBD2 on 6 matching bases. The germline V and J ends were trimmed by 1 base and 1 base, with 8 bases remaining between them. Germline CDR1 reads MNHNS; CDR2 reads SASEGT. The CDR3 is 14 amino acids. The CDR3 sequence: CASSEGGLSYEQYF. The CDR3 region has the DNA TGTGCCAGCAGTGAAGGTGGACTATCCTACGAGCAGTACTTC.

This clone has more than one count but fewer than ten. The chain joins TRBV19 to TRBJ2-7, with D perhaps TRBD1 (5 bases). The CDR3 is 14 residues long. Per the germline V gene, CDR1 is LNHDA and CDR2 is SQIVND (reference sequence). Trimming removed 4 bases from V and 5 bases from J, with 15 bases in between. DNA for the CDR3: TGTGCCAGTAGTACCACCCCAACAGGTGACGAGCAGTACTTC. Translating it yields CASSTTPTGDEQYF.

Note on this clone: The same CDR3 can be traced to other DNA sequences in this sample. J is TRBJ1-1 and V is TRBV11-2; the D gene is possibly TRBD1 (6 bases). Germline lookup yields CDR1 SGHAT and CDR2 FQNNGV. The CDR3 is made up of 14 amino acids. V gave up 1 base and J gave up 4 bases, with 10 bases separating them. CDR3 bases: TGTGCCAGCAGCTTAGCTGCAGGGGCCACTGAAGCTTTCTTT. Protein sequence: CASSLAAGATEAFF.

The V gene is TRBV29-1, the J gene TRBJ2-1, with D possibly being TRBD1 (6 bases). Trimming shortened V by 6 bases and J by 8 bases, and 14 bases separated the two germline ends. The CDR3 has 12 amino acids. Germline values: CDR1 SQVTM, CDR2 ANQGSEA. DNA of the CDR3: TGCAGCGTCGGTTTACAGGGACATGAGCAGTTCTTC. It yields the protein CSVGLQGHEQFF.

The J gene is TRBJ2-7, the V gene TRBV24-1; D is perhaps TRBD1 or TRBD2 (5 bases each). V was cut by 8 bases and J by 0 bases, with 16 bases left in between. Germline V gives CDR1 KGHDR, CDR2 SFDVKD. There are 15 residues in the CDR3. Here the CDR3 DNA reads TGTGCCACCAATGAGGGGCAGACCAGCTCCTACGAGCAGTACTTC. Its protein product is CATNEGQTSSYEQYF.

The V gene is TRBV3-1 (or the pseudogene TRBV3-2), the J gene TRBJ2-5, with 8 bases identical to TRBD2. This CDR3 has 15 amino acids. Germline V gene lookup returns CDR1 LGHDT and CDR2 YNNKEL (reference sequence). Trimming cost V 1 base and J 5 bases; bases outside gene matches: 6. This CDR3 is CASSQGGGNGETQYF. DNA of the CDR3: TGTGCCAGCAGCCAAGGCGGGGGGAATGGGGAGACCCAGTACTTC.

The chain carries TRBV4-3 and TRBJ2-7, with D possibly being TRBD2 (5 bases). Looked up from germline, CDR1 is LGHNA and CDR2 is YSLEER. CDR3 length: 15 amino acids. The V end was cut by 0 bases, the J end by 3 bases, with 12 bases between. CDR3 bases: TGCGCCAGCAGCCAAGAGAGGGCGTACTACTACGAGCAGTACTTC. Amino acids: CASSQERAYYYEQYF.